The clone carrying this T cell receptor beta chain has a count of ten or more. The data stem from a study of T cells in Graves' hyperthyroidism and ophthalmopathy. The CDR3 runs to 14 residues. V was pared by 6 bases and J by 2 bases, with 6 bases of the junction left unmatched. The germline gives CDR1 SGHTA, CDR2 FQGNSA. RNA transcripts gave rise to amplified TCR beta CDR3 regions. With the HTBI primer set, the TCR CDR3 went through a first round of RT-PCR. TCRdb used MiXCR to reprocess the multiplex PCR reads, holding one entry per CDR3 protein. This sample has 600,000 to 800,000 distinct CDR3 sequences, with roughly 32% found just once.

The chain employs TRBV7-2 and TRBJ2-5, with 7 bases aligning to TRBD2. This sequence originates from a woman in her 40s with Graves' hyperthyroidism. The sequencing input was blood. The CDR3 here is CASSTPSGQETQYF. The CDR3 DNA sequence: TGTGCCAGCAGTACCCCTAGCGGACAAGAGACCCAGTACTTC.